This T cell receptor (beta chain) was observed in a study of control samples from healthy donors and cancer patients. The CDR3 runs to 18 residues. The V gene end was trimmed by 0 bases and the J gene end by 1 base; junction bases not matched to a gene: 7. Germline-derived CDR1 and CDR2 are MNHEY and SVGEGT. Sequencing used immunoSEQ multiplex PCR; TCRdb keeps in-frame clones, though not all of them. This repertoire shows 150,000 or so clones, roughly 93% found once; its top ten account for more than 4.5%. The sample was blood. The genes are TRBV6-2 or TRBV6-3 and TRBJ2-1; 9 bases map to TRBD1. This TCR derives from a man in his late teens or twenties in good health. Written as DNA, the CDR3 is TGTGCCAGCAGTTACTCATCCCGGACAGGGGAGTCCTACAATGAGCAGTTCTTC. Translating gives CASSYSSRTGESYNEQFF.